Below, 5 T cell receptor beta chains from the same sample are listed, as sequenced in a study of beta chain features in type 1 diabetes. cDNA synthesis used the whole RNA isolate, giving expressed TCRB sequences. The data were produced by immunoSEQ multiplex PCR, yet TCRdb's version contains in-frame clones alone and is incomplete. The sample comprises hundreds of thousands of clones, 14% of which are singletons, and around 7% rests with the top ten. Input material: central memory CD4+ T cells from blood. All receptors come from a man aged 25 to 40 in good health.

There are a few counts of this clone. The genes are TRBV2 and TRBJ2-1; D possibly corresponds to TRBD1 (6 bases). CDR1 is SNHLY, CDR2 FYNNEI, per germline. The CDR3 runs 12 residues. Trimming took off 3 bases at V and 9 bases at J, with 9 bases between the two ends. The CDR3 loop reads CASSDRGGEQFF. DNA of the CDR3: TGTGCCAGCAGTGACAGGGGCGGTGAGCAGTTCTTC.

As for this clone: Sequence at one end of the junction differs from germline and may be a read error. The chain is built from TRBV10-3 and TRBJ2-5; 11 nucleotides agree with TRBD2. The CDR3 is made up of 16 amino acids. Germline V lookup: CDR1 ENHRY, CDR2 SYGVKD. The chain's CDR3 is CASSISTSGGRETQYF. The CDR3 bases are TGTGCCAGCAGTATTAGTACTAGCGGGGGCAGGGAGACCCAGTACTTC.

This clone appeared many times. This chain connects TRBV4-1 to TRBJ1-1; TRBD1 aligns across 7 bases. The CDR3 covers 14 residues. V shed 3 bases and J 6 bases; nucleotides not matched to a gene: 7. CDR1 and CDR2 from the germline V gene are MGHRA and YSYEKL. CDR3 region: CASSQYPGQSEAFF. CDR3 sequence (DNA): TGCGCCAGCAGCCAGTATCCGGGACAGTCTGAAGCTTTCTTT.

The V gene is TRBV9, the J gene TRBJ2-3, with TRBD2 matching 10 bases. V shed 4 bases, J shed 3 bases, and the junction held 11 bases outside the gene matches. Germline CDR1 SGDLS, CDR2 YYNGEE. The CDR3 length is 17 residues. In nucleotides, the CDR3 is TGTGCCAGCAGCATAACGCCTAGCGGGAGTATGACAGATACGCAGTATTTT. Its protein is CASSITPSGSMTDTQYF.

The chain couples TRBV5-8 to TRBJ1-2, with D possibly matching TRBD1 (5 bases). Trimming took 3 bases from V and 5 from J, leaving 14 bases between them. Germline V gene data show CDR1 as SGHTS and CDR2 as YDEGEE. This CDR3 region has 14 residues. Written as DNA, the CDR3 is TGTGCCAGCAGCTCCCGACAGCCCCTATATGGCTACACCTTC. This encodes CASSSRQPLYGYTF.